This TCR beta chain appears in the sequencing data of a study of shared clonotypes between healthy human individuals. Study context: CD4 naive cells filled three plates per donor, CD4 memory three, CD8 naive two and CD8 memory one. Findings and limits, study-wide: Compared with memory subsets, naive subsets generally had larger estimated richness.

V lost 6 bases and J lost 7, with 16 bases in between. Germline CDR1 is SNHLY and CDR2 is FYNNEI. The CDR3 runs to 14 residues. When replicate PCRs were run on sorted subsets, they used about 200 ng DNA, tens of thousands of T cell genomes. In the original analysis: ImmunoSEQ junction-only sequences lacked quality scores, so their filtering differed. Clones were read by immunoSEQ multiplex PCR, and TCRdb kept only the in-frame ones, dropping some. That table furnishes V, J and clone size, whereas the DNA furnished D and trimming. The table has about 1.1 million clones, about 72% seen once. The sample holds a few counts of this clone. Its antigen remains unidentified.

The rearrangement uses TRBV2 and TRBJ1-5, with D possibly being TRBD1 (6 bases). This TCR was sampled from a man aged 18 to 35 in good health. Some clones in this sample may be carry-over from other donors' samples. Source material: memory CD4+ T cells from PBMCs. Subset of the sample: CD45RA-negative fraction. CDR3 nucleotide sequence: TGTGCCAGCAGGAGGGGGGAGGCAGCCCAGCCCCAGCATTTT. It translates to CASRRGEAAQPQHF. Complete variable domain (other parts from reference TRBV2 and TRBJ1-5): EPEVTQTPSHQVTQMGQEVILRCVPISNHLYFYWYRQILGQKVEFLVSFYNNEISEKSEIFDDQFSVERPDGSNFTLKIRSTKLEDSAMYFCASRRGEAAQPQHFGDGTRLSIL.